These 29 T cell receptor beta chains came from one sample sequenced in a study of shared clonotypes between healthy human individuals. The assay was immunoSEQ multiplex PCR, and TCRdb's table has in-frame clones only and misses some. The sample contains some 1,100,000 clones, about four fifths of which appear only once. What was sequenced was memory CD4+ T cells from PBMCs. Noted subset: CD45RA-negative fraction. The receptors were sampled from a man in his late teens or twenties in good health. Some clones in this sample may be carry-over from other donors' samples.

The V and J genes are TRBV2 and TRBJ1-5; tentatively, D is TRBD1 (6 bases). The CDR3 consists of 16 residues. V lost 2 bases and J 6 bases, leaving 17 bases between the germline ends. The germline CDR1 and CDR2 sequences are SNHLY and FYNNEI. In DNA, the CDR3 is TGTGCCAGCAGTGAACAGAGCAGGGGAGCGGGTCAGCCCCAGCATTTT. It codes for CASSEQSRGAGQPQHF.

The CDR3 reads CASSLVGAIQETQYF. The CDR3, as DNA: TGTGCCAGCAGCTTAGTCGGTGCAATCCAAGAGACCCAGTACTTC. V and J are TRBV7-6 and TRBJ2-5; D remains unclear. The CDR3 sequence is 15 residues long. Germline loops: CDR1 SGHVS, CDR2 FNYEAQ. V gave up 1 base and J gave up 1 base, with 10 bases separating them.

The chain joins TRBV5-5 to TRBJ2-3; tentative D call: TRBD1 (5 bases). V was pared by 0 bases and J by 2 bases, with 16 bases between. The CDR3 is 17 amino acids. Looked up from germline, CDR1 is SGHKS and CDR2 is YYEKEE (reference sequence). For the CDR3, the DNA is TGTGCCAGCAGCTTGGCTGCGGCAGGGCAACTCACAGATACGCAGTATTTT. Residues: CASSLAAAGQLTDTQYF.

The chain uses TRBV7-2 and TRBJ2-5; D is perhaps TRBD1 or TRBD2 (5 bases each). Per germline, CDR1 SGHTA and CDR2 FQGNSA. This CDR3 contains 16 residues. With 5 bases removed from V and 1 base from J, the gap between germline ends came to 17 bases. The CDR3 DNA reads TGTGCCAGCAGCCTGCTCGGGGTCAGGGCCCAAGAGACCCAGTACTTC. Translating gives CASSLLGVRAQETQYF.

CDR3 DNA: TGTGCCAGCAGCCAGATCAACACACCCCTTAATGAAAAACTGTTTTTT. It specifies CASSQINTPLNEKLFF. The rearrangement uses TRBV4-2 and TRBJ1-4; D remains ambiguous. Germline assignment: CDR1 LGHNA and CDR2 YNFKEQ. The CDR3 covers 16 residues. The V end was cut by 3 bases, the J end by 4 bases, with 15 bases between.

The chain carries TRBV4-3 and TRBJ2-3; D remains ambiguous. V lost 1 base, J lost 6 bases, and 8 bases lay in between. Per the germline V gene, CDR1 is LGHNA and CDR2 is YSLEER. The CDR3 is 13 amino acids. This CDR3 is CASSQAVLDTQYF. For the CDR3, the DNA is TGCGCCAGCAGCCAAGCCGTGTTGGATACGCAGTATTTT.

The rearrangement joins TRBV7-2 to TRBJ2-7; TRBD2 agrees at 9 bases. The CDR3 spans 16 residues. CDR1 SGHTA and CDR2 FQGNSA come from the germline V gene. Germline trimming cut 5 bases from V and 4 bases from J; bases unmatched to any gene: 12. CDR3 loop: CASSLSLAGVMYEQYF. CDR3 DNA sequence: TGTGCCAGCAGCCTATCCTTAGCGGGAGTCATGTACGAGCAGTACTTC. The whole variable domain, filled in from reference TRBV7-2 and TRBJ2-7, reads GAGVSQSPSNKVTEKGKDVELRCDPISGHTALYWYRQSLGQGLEFLIYFQGNSAPDKSGLPSDRFSAERTGGSVSTLTIQRTQQEDSAVYLCASSLSLAGVMYEQYFGPGTRLTVT.

The chain joins TRBV5-4 to TRBJ1-2; 7 bases are shared with TRBD1. V lost 2 bases and J lost 8; bases outside the gene matches: 9. CDR3 size: 14 residues. Germline assignment: CDR1 SGHNT and CDR2 YYREEE (reference sequence). CDR3 sequence (DNA): TGTGCCAGCAGCTTCCGGGACAGATCTGGGGGCTACACCTTC. It specifies CASSFRDRSGGYTF.

This chain connects TRBV5-4 to TRBJ1-6; TRBD1 matches at 11 bases. The CDR3 is 18 residues long. The V segment lost 4 bases and the J segment 0 bases; nucleotides outside the gene matches: 6. The germline V gene encodes CDR1 SGHNT and CDR2 YYREEE (reference sequence). Here the CDR3 DNA reads TGTGCCAGCAGCGTGAGGACAGGGGGCCACTCCTATAATTCACCCCTCCACTTT. Translating it yields CASSVRTGGHSYNSPLHF. The variable domain in full, with the rest retrieved from reference TRBV5-4 and TRBJ1-6, is ETGVTQSPTHLIKTRGQQVTLRCSSQSGHNTVSWYQQALGQGPQFIFQYYREEENGRGNFPPRFSGLQFPNYSSELNVNALELDDSALYLCASSVRTGGHSYNSPLHFGNGTRLTVT.

The table lists this clone with a few counts. This sequence joins TRBV7-9 and TRBJ2-5; D gene ambiguous. V was shortened by 5 bases and J by 1 base, with 14 bases between the two germline ends. CDR1 is SEHNR and CDR2 is FQNEAQ in the germline V gene (reference sequence). CDR3 size: 15 residues. The CDR3 protein is CASSPKRNLQETQYF. The DNA of the CDR3 is TGTGCCAGCAGCCCTAAGAGAAACCTCCAAGAGACCCAGTACTTC.

The chain has TRBV7-3 and TRBJ1-2, with a weak D call TRBD1 (6 bases). CDR1 and CDR2 from the germline V gene are SGHTA and FQGTGA. The CDR3 sequence is 13 residues long. Trimming removed 8 bases from V and 8 bases from J, with 18 bases in between. In DNA form, the CDR3 reads TGTGCCAGCGGATTATCACCGGGGGGCGGCTACACCTTC. This codes for CASGLSPGGGYTF.

The chain uses TRBV6-1 and TRBJ2-7; weak D call: TRBD1 (5 bases). Between the trimmed V and J ends, which lost 4 bases and 6 bases, there was a span of 19 bases. The CDR3 length is 15 residues. Germline loops: CDR1 MNHNS, CDR2 SASEGT. The CDR3 protein is CASSGPRQKGTEQYF. Written as DNA, the CDR3 is TGTGCCAGCAGTGGCCCGCGACAGAAGGGAACCGAGCAGTACTTC.

V is TRBV7-8 and J is TRBJ1-5; 7 bases are a match to TRBD1. This CDR3 contains 13 residues. Losses at the gene ends were 8 bases for V and 4 bases for J; bases not matched to a gene: 5. Germline V gives CDR1 SGHVS, CDR2 FQNEAQ. CDR3 bases: TGTGCCAGCGGACAGGACCTAAATCAGCCCCAGCATTTT. As protein: CASGQDLNQPQHF.

CDR3 bases: TGTGCCAGCAGCCCCGACAGGGGAGGGGAGCTGTTTTTT. Translation: CASSPDRGGELFF. The chain has TRBV14 and TRBJ2-2; the match to TRBD1 covers 8 bases. CDR1 and CDR2 from the germline V gene are SGHDN and FVKESK. Germline trimming cut 4 bases from V and 8 bases from J; bases unmatched to any gene: 3. The CDR3 consists of 13 residues.

As for this clone: A read error may be the cause here, since a much bigger clone is one base away. This chain uses TRBV11-2 with TRBJ2-5; unclear D gene. The V end was cut by 0 bases, the J end by 5 bases, with 4 bases between. Germline lookup yields CDR1 SGHAT and CDR2 FQNNGV. The CDR3 has 12 amino acids. The CDR3 spells CASSLDPETQYF. The CDR3 bases are TGTGCCAGCAGCTTAGATCCGGAGACCCAGTACTTC.

This clone showed up many times. This chain connects TRBV27 to TRBJ2-6; 11 bases are a match to TRBD1. Germline values: CDR1 MNHEY, CDR2 SMNVEV (reference sequence). V shed 5 bases and J 0 bases; nucleotides not matched to a gene: 6. The length of the CDR3 is 18 residues. The CDR3 DNA follows: TGTGCCAGCAGTCCGGGACAGGGGGAAGGCTCTGGGGCCAACGTCCTGACTTTC. Translated: CASSPGQGEGSGANVLTF.

The V call is TRBV10-2, the J call TRBJ1-4; D is perhaps TRBD1 (5 bases). The ends were cut back, 3 bases at V and 5 bases at J, with 13 bases in the middle. Germline values: CDR1 WSHSY, CDR2 SAAADI. This CDR3 region has 15 residues. The CDR3 DNA is TGCGCCAGCAGTGATTATAGGGGAGGAAATGAAAAACTGTTTTTT. Its protein product is CASSDYRGGNEKLFF.

The chain combines TRBV21-1 with TRBJ1-4; the DNA was not used to check the table's D call, TRBD1. TRBV21-1 is shown as a pseudogene. The CDR3 covers 16 residues. The chain's CDR3 is CARVPLRTGGDEKLFF. In DNA form, the CDR3 reads TGTGCCAGGGTTCCGCTCCGAACAGGGGGGGATGAAAAACTGTTTTTT.

The chain couples TRBV7-8 to TRBJ1-5, with 10 positions matching TRBD1. Trimming took 5 bases from V and 5 from J; bases not matched to a gene: 9. This CDR3 has 16 residues. Germline V lookup: CDR1 SGHVS, CDR2 FQNEAQ. The CDR3 loop is CASSPQDRGSDQPQHF. The CDR3 DNA follows: TGTGCCAGCAGCCCCCAGGACAGGGGGAGCGATCAGCCCCAGCATTTT.

V and J are TRBV7-9 and TRBJ1-3, with a possible D match to TRBD1 (6 bases). The ends were cut back, 6 bases at V and 0 bases at J, with 21 bases in the middle. CDR1 is SEHNR, CDR2 FQNEAQ, per germline (reference sequence). The CDR3 is made up of 18 amino acids. DNA for the CDR3: TGTGCCAGCAGACCACTCCGAATCACAGGGAGCTCTGGAAACACCATATATTTT. This gives the protein CASRPLRITGSSGNTIYF.

The rearrangement uses TRBV7-2 and TRBJ1-3; D is undetermined. This CDR3 is built from 15 residues. Trimming removed 6 bases from V and 0 bases from J, with 12 bases in between. The germline V gene encodes CDR1 SGHTA and CDR2 FQGNSA. The CDR3 here is CASSRVSLSGNTIYF. DNA of the CDR3: TGTGCCAGCAGTCGTGTATCCCTCTCTGGAAACACCATATATTTT.

The rearrangement uses TRBV6-1 and TRBJ1-5; maybe TRBD1 (5 bases). CDR1 and CDR2 from the germline V gene are MNHNS and SASEGT. There are 13 residues in the CDR3. V was pared by 7 bases and J by 6 bases, with 13 bases between. DNA for the CDR3: TGTGCCAGCAACGGGGGTGGATTTCAGCCCCAGCATTTT. Its translation: CASNGGGFQPQHF.

This clone was seen a single time. The chain carries TRBV18 and TRBJ2-1; 7 bases are shared with TRBD2. The junction had 2 bases not matched to a gene; V was cut back by 4 bases and J by 5 bases. The germline V gene encodes CDR1 KGHSH and CDR2 LQKENI. The CDR3 has 13 amino acids. For the CDR3, the DNA is TGTGCCAGCTCACGGGGGACTAACAATGAGCAGTTCTTC. Its protein product is CASSRGTNNEQFF.

Concerning this clone itself: This may arise from a read error, as a much more abundant clone is one base away. The J gene is TRBJ1-1, the V gene TRBV11-2, with a possible D match to TRBD1 (5 bases). The germline V gene encodes CDR1 SGHAT and CDR2 FQNNGV. There are 13 residues in the CDR3. The V end was cut by 5 bases, the J end by 0 bases, with 7 bases between. For the CDR3, the DNA is TGTGCCAGCAGCCTACAGGTGAACACTGAAGCTTTCTTT. Encoded protein: CASSLQVNTEAFF. Variable domain in full (rest from reference TRBV11-2 and TRBJ1-1): EAGVAQSPRYKIIEKRQSVAFWCNPISGHATLYWYQQILGQGPKLLIQFQNNGVVDDSQLPKDRFSAERLKGVDSTLKIQPAKLEDSAVYLCASSLQVNTEAFFGQGTRLTVV.

The rearrangement links TRBV18 to TRBJ2-7; a possible D gene is TRBD1 (6 bases). The V gene lost 4 bases and the J gene lost 5 bases, with 15 bases spanning the gap. In germline, CDR1 is KGHSH, CDR2 LQKENI. The CDR3 runs 14 residues. The CDR3 bases are TGTGCCAGCTCACTTATGGGGGCGCAGGACGAGCAGTACTTC. Protein sequence: CASSLMGAQDEQYF.

As concerns this clone: Compared with germline, one end of the junction differs, possibly owing to a read error. The genes are TRBV18 and TRBJ2-3; 12 positions match TRBD2. Germline loops: CDR1 KGHSH, CDR2 LQKENI. The length of the CDR3 is 16 residues. The chain's CDR3 is CASSPPTSGSGDTQYF. Written as DNA, the CDR3 is TGTGCCAGCTCGCCACCGACTAGCGGGAGTGGAGATACGCAGTATTTT.

This sequence joins TRBV5-1 and TRBJ1-3, with D unclear. Trimming shortened V by 4 bases and J by 0 bases, and 14 bases separated the two germline ends. The CDR3 runs to 16 residues. Germline-derived CDR1 and CDR2 are SGHRS and YFSETQ. CDR3 nucleotide sequence: TGCGCCAGCAGCCTAGACAAGCCCGCCTCTGGAAACACCATATATTTT. As protein: CASSLDKPASGNTIYF.

This clone was detected only once. This chain links TRBV6-6 with TRBJ1-2; 9 nucleotides match TRBD1. Trimming cost V 6 bases and J 1 base; bases outside gene matches: 9. The CDR3 consists of 16 residues. Germline V gene lookup returns CDR1 MNHNY and CDR2 SVGAGI (reference sequence). For the CDR3, the DNA is TGTGCCAGCAGCCCCGGGACAGGGATGATTAACTATGGCTACACCTTC. Residues: CASSPGTGMINYGYTF.

The chain links TRBV5-4 to TRBJ1-2, with D perhaps TRBD1 (5 bases). Trimming shortened V by 7 bases and J by 2 bases, and 15 bases separated the two germline ends. The V gene's germline CDR1 is SGHNT and CDR2 YYREEE (reference sequence). The CDR3 has 14 residues. The CDR3 coding sequence is TGTGCCAGCGCGCGGGGAGGGACCAACTATGGCTACACCTTC. Translated: CASARGGTNYGYTF.